One sample yielded the 2 T cell receptor beta chains listed below, sequenced in a study of CXCR3-negative and CXCR3-positive naive CD8 T cells. Preparation of TRB cDNA libraries relied on 5' RACE carrying UMI labels. TCRdb reprocessed the 5' RACE reads and stores each CDR3 protein as one record, lacking DNA. The sample has tens of thousands of distinct CDR3 sequences. The sample was memory CD8+ T cells from blood. All receptors derive from a human donor in good health. Some clones in this sample may be carry-over from other donors' samples.

J is TRBJ2-1 and V is TRBV6-5. CDR3 length: 13 residues. The germline V gene encodes CDR1 MNHEY and CDR2 SVGAGI. CDR3 protein: CASIDRFYNEQFF.

This CDR3 reads CASSQLLGVNEQFF. The chain recombines TRBV14 with TRBJ2-1. Looked up from germline, CDR1 is SGHDN and CDR2 is FVKESK. The CDR3 contains 14 residues.